One and the same sample provided the 30 T cell receptor beta chains below, sequenced in a study of blood T cells in healthy people across ages. Combining a sample-barcoded 5' primer with a J-beta primer mix, a second PCR ran for roughly 7 to 12 cycles. Each CDR3 protein gets one entry after TCRdb re-called the 5' RACE reads with MiXCR. The sample yields 720,000 or so distinct CDR3 sequences, less than 45% seen once. Sequenced sample: blood. All receptors derive from an older man in good health.

V and J are TRBV9 and TRBJ2-7; 9 bases are a match to TRBD1. The CDR3 is 15 residues long. The germline CDR1 and CDR2 sequences are SGDLS and YYNGEE. V shed 4 bases and J 7 bases; nucleotides not matched to a gene: 12. The CDR3 sequence: CASSPGTGRANEQYF. The CDR3 DNA sequence: TGTGCCAGCAGCCCCGGGACAGGGAGGGCCAATGAGCAGTACTTC.

The chain carries TRBV29-1 and TRBJ2-1, with 11 bases lining up with TRBD1. The CDR3 runs to 13 residues. Germline loops: CDR1 SQVTM, CDR2 ANQGSEA. J lost 8 bases, V lost 5 bases, and 5 bases had no gene match. Written as DNA, the CDR3 is TGCAGCGTTAAGTGGACAGGGGGCTATGAGCAGTTCTTC. Amino acid sequence: CSVKWTGGYEQFF.

CDR3 DNA: TGTGCCAGCAGCAACCTCCCCCACAGCACAGATACGCAGTATTTT. Protein product: CASSNLPHSTDTQYF. This chain joins TRBV21-1 and TRBJ2-3; TRBD2, the D gene given by the table, was not confirmed from the DNA. TRBV21-1 is a known pseudogene. CDR3 length: 15 residues.

This clonotype was counted many times. V usage is TRBV5-1 and J usage is TRBJ2-3; no reliable D call. Germline V gene lookup returns CDR1 SGHRS and CDR2 YFSETQ. The CDR3 has 12 residues. V lost 0 bases, J lost 4 bases, and 3 bases lay in between. In nucleotides, the CDR3 is TGCGCCAGCAGCTTGGCAGCAGATACGCAGTATTTT. Protein product: CASSLAADTQYF.

V usage is TRBV29-1 and J usage is TRBJ2-7, with a weak D call TRBD1 (5 bases). The V gene lost 6 bases and the J gene lost 6 bases, with 15 bases spanning the gap. The CDR3 runs to 12 residues. Per germline, CDR1 SQVTM and CDR2 ANQGSEA. The CDR3 region is CSVTGGQGEQYF. The CDR3 nucleotides are TGCAGCGTGACGGGTGGGCAGGGCGAGCAGTACTTC.

The chain recombines TRBV11-3 with TRBJ2-1; 11 nucleotides match TRBD2. Germline V gene lookup returns CDR1 SGHNT and CDR2 YENEEA. J lost 7 bases, V lost 8 bases, and 10 bases had no gene match. CDR3 length equals 15 residues. This CDR3 is CASGLAGGPLNEQFF. The DNA for the CDR3 is TGTGCCAGCGGGTTAGCGGGAGGGCCTTTGAATGAGCAGTTCTTC.

V and J are TRBV20-1 and TRBJ2-2; D not resolved. There are 12 residues in the CDR3. Germline V gene sequence: CDR1 DFQATT, CDR2 SNEGSKA (reference sequence). V lost 5 bases, J lost 1 base, and 5 bases lay in between. The CDR3 loop is CSASWNTGELFF. The CDR3 DNA follows: TGCAGTGCTTCATGGAACACCGGGGAGCTGTTTTTT.

Only one count was recorded for this clonotype. The rearrangement joins TRBV9 to TRBJ2-2; 9 nucleotides agree with TRBD2. The V and J ends lost 3 bases and 5 bases, in that order; junction bases with no gene match: 23. The germline gives CDR1 SGDLS, CDR2 YYNGEE. There are 21 residues in the CDR3. The CDR3 reads CASSGEIFSLAGTGGTGELFF. CDR3 DNA sequence: TGTGCCAGCAGCGGCGAGATCTTTAGTCTAGCGGGAACAGGTGGGACCGGGGAGCTGTTTTTT.

For this clonotype: A read error is possible here, since a much larger clone lies one base away. The chain employs TRBV2 and TRBJ2-4; 7 bases map to TRBD2. The CDR3 has 15 amino acids. Looked up from germline, CDR1 is SNHLY and CDR2 is FYNNEI. This CDR3 is CASSEERLAKNIRYF. CDR3 nucleotide sequence: TGTGCCAGCAGTGAGGAGAGACTAGCCAAAAACATTCGGTACTTC.

V usage is TRBV5-1 and J usage is TRBJ2-7; perhaps TRBD1 as D (6 bases). With 2 bases removed from V and 0 bases from J, the gap between germline ends came to 9 bases. CDR3 length equals 14 residues. Per the germline V gene, CDR1 is SGHRS and CDR2 is YFSETQ. The CDR3 protein is CASSFWTDSYEQYF. In DNA form, the CDR3 reads TGCGCCAGCAGCTTTTGGACAGACTCCTACGAGCAGTACTTC.

In its sample, this clonotype was seen a few times. The chain is built from TRBV20-1 and TRBJ2-3, with D possibly matching TRBD1 (6 bases). Between the trimmed V and J ends, which lost 2 bases and 6 bases, there was a span of 15 bases. Germline V gene sequence: CDR1 DFQATT, CDR2 SNEGSKA (reference sequence). This CDR3 is 14 amino acids long. This CDR3 is CSARTGMAPDTQYF. The CDR3 bases are TGCAGTGCTAGAACAGGGATGGCGCCCGATACGCAGTATTTT.

To note about this clonotype: This clone may be a read error of a much larger clone one base away. The gene calls are TRBV4-3 and TRBJ2-3; TRBD2 matches 15 bases. With V trimmed by 2 bases and J by 6 bases, 6 bases remained unmatched. Germline V gene data show CDR1 as LGHNA and CDR2 as YSLEER. This CDR3 spans 17 amino acids. As DNA, the CDR3 is TGCGCCAGCAGCCAACGGACTAGCGGGGGGGCGTGGGATACGCAGTATTTT. This translates into CASSQRTSGGAWDTQYF.

This clonotype was counted only a few times. This chain connects TRBV7-2 to TRBJ2-2; 9 bases are a match to TRBD1. The CDR3 consists of 15 residues. Trimming removed 2 bases from V and 7 bases from J; junction bases left unmatched: 5. Per germline, CDR1 SGHTA and CDR2 FQGNSA. The CDR3 protein is CASSLSQGAGGELFF. For the CDR3, the DNA is TGTGCCAGCAGCTTATCACAGGGGGCGGGCGGGGAGCTGTTTTTT. Full variable domain (rest looked up from reference TRBV7-2 and TRBJ2-2): GAGVSQSPSNKVTEKGKDVELRCDPISGHTALYWYRQSLGQGLEFLIYFQGNSAPDKSGLPSDRFSAERTGGSVSTLTIQRTQQEDSAVYLCASSLSQGAGGELFFGEGSRLTVL.

This chain connects TRBV20-1 to TRBJ2-7; the D is unclear. Germline CDR1 and CDR2: DFQATT and SNEGSKA (reference sequence). The V end was cut by 5 bases, the J end by 2 bases, with 7 bases between. The CDR3 sequence is 11 residues long. The CDR3 DNA sequence: TGCAGTGCTCCGTACACCTACGAGCAGTACTTC. This translates into CSAPYTYEQYF.

The chain links TRBV11-2 to TRBJ2-1; no reliable D call. The CDR3 extends over 15 amino acids. Germline V gene sequence: CDR1 SGHAT, CDR2 FQNNGV. The V end lost 4 bases, the J end lost 0 bases, and 10 bases lay between the germline ends. The CDR3 DNA follows: TGTGCCAGCAGCTCACAGAGCCACTCCTACAATGAGCAGTTCTTC. This encodes CASSSQSHSYNEQFF.

J is TRBJ2-6 and V is TRBV9; no definite D call. The CDR3 is made up of 17 amino acids. From germline, CDR1 is SGDLS and CDR2 YYNGEE. Trimming removed 0 bases at V and 1 base at J, with 11 bases between. The CDR3 loop reads CASSVAGRASGANVLTF. In DNA form, the CDR3 reads TGTGCCAGCAGCGTAGCTGGAAGGGCTTCTGGGGCCAACGTCCTGACTTTC.

In this sample, this clonotype turned up a few times. This sequence joins TRBV12-3 or TRBV12-4 and TRBJ2-3; D is tentatively TRBD1 or TRBD2 (5 bases each). The CDR3 contains 16 residues. V lost 3 bases and J lost 2, with 15 bases in between. The CDR3: CASSLVGEDLTDTQYF. The CDR3 DNA is TGTGCCAGCAGTTTGGTGGGGGAAGATCTCACAGATACGCAGTATTTT.

This chain joins TRBV20-1 and TRBJ2-3; the D gene could be TRBD1 or TRBD2 (5 bases each). CDR1 is DFQATT and CDR2 is SNEGSKA in the germline V gene (reference sequence). Trimming shortened V by 1 base and J by 3 bases, and 17 bases separated the two germline ends. The CDR3 runs 16 residues. In nucleotides, the CDR3 is TGCAGTGCTAGAGGATCCGGGGCCGAGTTTACAGATACGCAGTATTTT. Translation gives CSARGSGAEFTDTQYF.

This clonotype was picked up one time. The CDR3 spells CSASLVASGGNEQFF. The CDR3 nucleotides are TGCAGTGCTAGTTTAGTCGCTAGCGGGGGTAATGAGCAGTTCTTC. The chain uses TRBV20-1 and TRBJ2-1, with 10 positions matching TRBD2. Per the germline V gene, CDR1 is DFQATT and CDR2 is SNEGSKA (reference sequence). The length of the CDR3 is 15 residues. J gave up 7 bases and V 3 bases, and 9 bases lay outside the gene matches.

V is TRBV7-2 and J is TRBJ2-1, with TRBD1 identical over 8 bases. The CDR3 extends over 15 amino acids. The germline V gene has CDR1 SGHTA and CDR2 FQGNSA. Trimming cost V 5 bases and J 6 bases; bases outside gene matches: 9. In DNA, the CDR3 is TGTGCCAGCAGCCCTCGGACAGGGTTGCGCAATGAGCAGTTCTTC. This sequence encodes CASSPRTGLRNEQFF.

A word on this clonotype: A read error is possible here, since a much larger clone lies one base away. V usage is TRBV6-6 and J usage is TRBJ2-7, with D possibly TRBD2 on 6 matching bases. There are 13 residues in the CDR3. Germline CDR1 and CDR2: MNHNY and SVGAGI (reference sequence). CDR3 bases: TGTGCCAGCAGTGACTCGGGGGAGTACGAGCAGTACTTC. Translated, it gives CASSDSGEYEQYF.

The rearrangement links TRBV12-3 or TRBV12-4 to TRBJ1-2, with D unresolved. The ends were cut back, 7 bases at V and 4 bases at J, with 13 bases in the middle. CDR3 length: 13 amino acids. The CDR3 is CASTPLSTYGYTF. The CDR3 DNA is TGTGCCAGCACCCCATTAAGTACCTATGGCTACACCTTC.

The chain recombines TRBV3-1 with TRBJ1-6; weak D call: TRBD1 (5 bases). The CDR3 consists of 15 residues. V was trimmed by 0 bases and J by 5 bases, leaving 8 bases between them. The germline V gene has CDR1 LGHDT and CDR2 YNNKEL (reference sequence). The CDR3 loop reads CASSQDHRNNSPLHF. Here the CDR3 DNA reads TGTGCCAGCAGCCAAGATCACAGGAATAATTCACCCCTCCACTTT.

The V gene is TRBV7-2, the J gene TRBJ1-6, with 8 positions matching TRBD1. Germline V gene data show CDR1 as SGHTA and CDR2 as FQGNSA. The V and J ends lost 9 bases and 9 bases, in that order; junction bases with no gene match: 7. The CDR3 is 13 residues long. For the CDR3, the DNA is TGTGCCAGTACTGAACAGGGGGTTTCACCCCTCCACTTT. Amino acid sequence: CASTEQGVSPLHF.

The chain uses TRBV14 and TRBJ2-7; weak D call: TRBD2 (5 bases). The J call is in doubt because the DNA end fits TRBJ2-5 better. The CDR3 covers 12 residues. Germline CDR1 SGHDN, CDR2 FVKESK. In DNA, the CDR3 is TGTGCCAGCAGCCAAGGGGCGGGGACCCAGTACTTC. As protein: CASSQGAGTQYF.

This clonotype was picked up many times. The chain combines TRBV2 with TRBJ2-5; TRBD1 might be the D (6 bases). The CDR3 extends over 13 amino acids. CDR1 SNHLY and CDR2 FYNNEI come from the germline V gene. The V gene lost 9 bases and the J gene lost 2 bases, with 13 bases spanning the gap. The DNA of the CDR3 is TGTGCCAGGCGACCGGACAGTCAAGAGACCCAGTACTTC. Encoded protein: CARRPDSQETQYF.

With regard to this clonotype: Germline and junction disagree at one end, which may indicate a read error. V and J are TRBV11-3 and TRBJ2-1, with 9 bases aligning to TRBD1. Germline CDR1 SGHNT, CDR2 YENEEA. This CDR3 has 15 residues. This chain's CDR3 is CATSSWDRVAHEQFF. DNA of the CDR3: TGTGCCACCAGCTCCTGGGACAGGGTCGCCCATGAGCAGTTCTTC.

In this sample, this clonotype turned up a few times. The chain couples TRBV20-1 to TRBJ1-1, with 8 bases lining up with TRBD1. The CDR3 spans 13 residues. V shed 7 bases, J shed 0 bases, and the junction held 4 bases outside the gene matches. CDR1 DFQATT and CDR2 SNEGSKA come from the germline V gene (reference sequence). The CDR3 protein is CSVWGQVNTEAFF. DNA of the CDR3: TGCAGTGTCTGGGGACAGGTGAACACTGAAGCTTTCTTT.

Worth noting for this clonotype: At one end the junction does not follow the germline gene, possibly because of a read error. The V and J genes are TRBV29-1 and TRBJ1-1; no definite D call. Germline lookup yields CDR1 SQVTM and CDR2 ANQGSEA. The CDR3 contains 13 residues. The CDR3 DNA sequence: TGCAACGTTGAAGATTTGTCGGCTACGGGAGCTTTCTTT. Translating gives CNVEDLSATGAFF. The full variable domain, rest sourced from reference TRBV29-1 and TRBJ1-1, is SAVISQKPSRDICQRGTSLTIQCQVDSQVTMMFWYRQQPGQSLTLIATANQGSEATYESGFVIDKFPISRPNLTFSTLTVSNMSPEDSSIYLCNVEDLSATGAFFGQGTRLTVV.

This clonotype was picked up a small number of times. CDR3 in DNA: TGCAGTGGGGAGGGCGACGATACGCAGTATTTT. It yields the protein CSGEGDDTQYF. The J gene is TRBJ2-3, the V gene TRBV20-1; 7 bases line up with TRBD2. The CDR3 covers 11 residues. Germline V gene lookup returns CDR1 DFQATT and CDR2 SNEGSKA (reference sequence). Trimming took 7 bases from V and 6 from J; bases not matched to a gene: 4.